The T cell receptor beta chain under discussion was sequenced for a study of T cells in localized non-small cell lung cancer. Broader study findings: A median of 57 clones ranked among the top 100 in tumor appeared in adjacent lung. The tumor had only one region sequenced, so heterogeneity remains possible. Uninvolved adjacent lung had higher T cell clonality than tumor and all other tissues. Longer overall survival associated with higher blood T cell density; shorter survival with higher adjacent-lung clonality.

The method was immunoSEQ multiplex PCR; TCRdb's version includes in-frame clones alone and lacks a portion of them. The data contain around 140,000 clones, around 92% of them singletons. CDR3 length: 15 residues. The germline gives CDR1 MNHNY, CDR2 SVGAGI (reference sequence). V shed 7 bases and J 2 bases; nucleotides not matched to a gene: 7. About this clone itself: What it recognizes is unknown.

The sample was peripheral blood, taken before any cancer treatment. This sequence joins TRBV6-6 and TRBJ2-1; 8 bases map to TRBD2. This TCR was recovered from an older female donor with stage I lung adenocarcinoma. Written as DNA, the CDR3 is TGTGCCAGCACTAGAGCGGGAGCAACCTACAATGAGCAGTTCTTC. It yields the protein CASTRAGATYNEQFF.